A selection of T cell receptor beta chains follows, all from one sample in a study of cytomegalovirus exposure and HLA in healthy donors. TCRdb's copy holds only in-frame clones and misses some; the assay was immunoSEQ multiplex PCR. The sample lists 100,000 to 150,000 clones; over 60% were seen once. The source material was PBMCs. The receptors were gathered from a human donor in good health. The CDR3 runs from the conserved cysteine through the conserved F or W. D genes are given only for firm matches. Clone size is not always given. Where it is, it says once, few, many or a class for expanded clones.

TRBD1	.	TRBJ2-1	TRBV4-2	TGTGCCAGCAGCCAAGTACAGGGGAGCTCCTACAATGAGCAGTTCTTC	CASSQVQGSSYNEQFF
TRBD1	few	TRBJ1-2	TRBV30	TGTGCCTGGGCAGGGGGCGCGAACTATGGCTACACCTTC	CAWAGGANYGYTF
.	.	TRBJ2-2	TRBV10-3	TGTGCCATCAGAACAGACACCGGGGAGCTGTTTTTT	CAIRTDTGELFF
.	.	TRBJ2-5	TRBV7-9	TGTGCCAGCAGCTTCAACCGGGAGACCCAGTACTTC	CASSFNRETQYF
.	.	TRBJ2-3	TRBV5-5	TGTGCCAGCAGCTTGGTTCCCGGGGTCGCGCAGTATTTT	CASSLVPGVAQYF
.	.	TRBJ1-6	TRBV5-1	TGCGCCAGCAGCTGGGGAACTACAGGGTCAAGGAATTCACCCCTCCACTTT	CASSWGTTGSRNSPLHF
.	.	TRBJ2-7	TRBV2	TGTGCCAGCAGTCGCAGTGACGGGACCTACGAGCAGTACTTC	CASSRSDGTYEQYF
.	.	TRBJ2-7	TRBV20-1	TGCAGTGCTAGTCCCCGCCGGGAGCAGTACTTC	CSASPRREQYF
.	.	TRBJ2-6	TRBV6-5	TGTGCCACCGGGTCGGCCAACGTCCTGACTTTC	CATGSANVLTF
.	.	TRBJ2-3	TRBV11-2	TGTGCCAGCAGGCGTCGACTTAGCGGACTAAGCACAGATACGCAGTATTTT	CASRRRLSGLSTDTQYF
.	.	TRBJ2-7	TRBV6-5	TGTGCCAGCAGTTCCCAGGGGTACGAGCAGTACTTC	CASSSQGYEQYF
TRBD2	.	TRBJ2-3	TRBV19	TGTGCCAGTAGTATCCCTCGACTAGCGACTAGCACAGATACGCAGTATTTT	CASSIPRLATSTDTQYF
TRBD1	.	TRBJ2-5	TRBV2	TGTGCCAGCAGTGAACAGGCGGCGGGACAGGGGTTGTCCCTGGACTTC	CASSEQAAGQGLSLDF
.	few	TRBJ2-7	TRBV6-1	TGTGCCAGCAGCGTCGGGACATCCTCCTACGAGCAGTACTTC	CASSVGTSSYEQYF
TRBD2	.	TRBJ2-1	TRBV27	TGTGCCAGCAGTTTTTTTAGCGGGGGGCTTTTTGTCTATGAGCAGTTCTTC	CASSFFSGGLFVYEQFF
TRBD2	.	TRBJ2-7	TRBV7-9	TGTGCCAGCAGCTTAGCGCTACTAGCGGGAGCCCCCCGGGACGAGCAGTACTTC	CASSLALLAGAPRDEQYF
TRBD1	once	TRBJ2-3	TRBV27	TGTGCCAGCGGACAGGGCGCTGGCACAGATACGCAGTATTTT	CASGQGAGTDTQYF
.	.	TRBJ1-3	TRBV19	TGTGCCAGTAGTTGGAGGGGCTTGGAGACGCTTGGCTCTGGAAACACCATATATTTT	CASSWRGLETLGSGNTIYF
.	.	TRBJ1-2	TRBV28	TGTGCCAGCAGTTTTACAGATTCTGGCTACACCTTC	CASSFTDSGYTF
.	.	TRBJ2-5	TRBV4-2	TGTGCCAGCAGCCAAGACGTCCGTGACTATTCAGAGACCCAGTACTTC	CASSQDVRDYSETQYF
.	.	TRBJ1-5	TRBV6-5	TGTGCCAGCAGTTACCGGGTGGGTCAGCCCCAGCATTTT	CASSYRVGQPQHF
TRBD1	.	TRBJ2-7	TRBV5-1	TGCGCCAGCAGCCCCTGGACAGGTAACTACGAGCAGTACTTC	CASSPWTGNYEQYF
.	.	TRBJ2-7	TRBV5-1	TGCGCCAGCGGAGCTGGGGCAGGGATAGGGGACGAGCAGTACTTC	CASGAGAGIGDEQYF
TRBD2	.	TRBJ2-1	TRBV14	TGTGCCAGCAGCCATGGAAAGCCGGGACTAATCTTGCATGAGCAGTTCTTC	CASSHGKPGLILHEQFF
TRBD2	few	TRBJ2-7	TRBV5-1	TGCGCCAGCAGCCCAGCGGGGGTAACTTACGAGCAGTACTTC	CASSPAGVTYEQYF
TRBD2	few	TRBJ2-1	TRBV29-1	TGCAGCGTCTCGGTAGCGGGGGGCCCCTCGGGCAATGAGCAGTTCTTC	CSVSVAGGPSGNEQFF
TRBD2	.	TRBJ2-7	TRBV30	TGTGCCTGGAGTGTAGGGCTAGCGGGAGGGCCGGACGAGCAGTACTTC	CAWSVGLAGGPDEQYF
.	.	TRBJ2-7	TRBV30	TGTGCCTGGAGTGTTAACAGGAACGAGCAGTACTTC	CAWSVNRNEQYF
TRBD2	.	TRBJ2-5	TRBV5-1	TGCGCCAGCAGCTTGACGGCGGGAGGGAGTGCGACCCAGTACTTC	CASSLTAGGSATQYF
TRBD1	.	TRBJ2-5	TRBV11-2	TGTGCCAGCAGCCCTAGGGGCGGGACAGGGGGCGCGGAGACCCAGTACTTC	CASSPRGGTGGAETQYF
TRBD2	few	TRBJ2-1	TRBV5-4	TGTGCCAGCAGCTTGAGCACTAGCGGGAGTCGGCGTGAGCAGTTCTTC	CASSLSTSGSRREQFF